Sequencing of this TCR beta chain was carried out in a study of PD-1 blockade in classical Hodgkin lymphoma. Time point given: cycle 4 day 1 (C4D1), after less than 7 weeks of nivolumab. Each and every patient relapsed after autologous stem cell transplantation, and patients got differing brentuximab vedotin exposure. General study points: Whoever responded completely had baseline diversity much like that seen in newly diagnosed patients. The CD4+ diversity rise by C4D1 was clearest in complete responders.

Sequenced by immunoSEQ multiplex PCR; TCRdb stores in-frame clones only, minus some. The data contain about 90,000 clones, 83% of them singletons. To note about this clone: Its antigen is unknown.

In germline, CDR1 is SGHDN, CDR2 FVKESK. V dropped 0 bases and J dropped 0 bases, with 5 bases sitting between them. The CDR3 extends over 14 amino acids. The material sequenced was peripheral blood mononuclear cells (PBMCs), taken before the fourth cycle of nivolumab. This TCR came from a human donor with classical Hodgkin lymphoma. The chain links TRBV14 to TRBJ1-1; D not certain. The CDR3: CASSQDWVNTEAFF. In DNA form, the CDR3 reads TGTGCCAGCAGCCAAGATTGGGTGAACACTGAAGCTTTCTTT.